This T cell receptor (beta chain) was profiled in a study of control samples from healthy donors and cancer patients. Only in-frame clones appear in the TCRdb table, and some are missing; sequencing was by immunoSEQ multiplex PCR. The table has 90,000 to 95,000 clones, approximately 86% seen once. The specimen was blood. This TCR was recovered from a man aged 25-40 years in good health.

The CDR3 DNA follows: TGTGCCAGCAGTGAACTGTCCCGGGACACCATATATTTT. It encodes CASSELSRDTIYF. The chain is built from TRBV6-1 and TRBJ1-3; D unresolved. The CDR3 runs 13 residues. CDR1 and CDR2 (germline): MNHNS, SASEGT. Between the trimmed V and J ends, which lost 2 bases and 8 bases, there was a span of 10 bases.